This record concerns one T cell receptor (beta chain) sequence. One junction end does not reproduce the germline sequence, and a read error may be involved. The germline V gene has CDR1 SSHAT and CDR2 FNYEAQ (reference sequence). The CDR3 is made up of 16 amino acids. This specimen comes from a study of blood T cell repertoires in COVID-19. Turning to the study itself: COVID-19 samples from acute and convalescent phases originated in the United States, Italy and Spain. Sample material is recorded as cDNA or gDNA derived from T cells, B-cell-depleted T cells, or PBMCs.

Per the original data handling: Quantification of nucleated cells was approximated via reference gene primer amplification. The assay was immunoSEQ multiplex PCR, and TCRdb's table has in-frame clones only and misses some. The DNA gave D and trimming, while V, J and clone size come from that table. The sample shows fewer than 100,000 clones, around 79% of them seen only once. Sequenced sample: peripheral blood. The clonotype comes from a human donor in a cohort sampled during active COVID-19. The J gene is TRBJ2-5, the V gene TRBV7-7, with 10 bases aligning to TRBD2. The chain's CDR3 is CASSLAGLAGAETQYF. Here the CDR3 DNA reads TGTGCTAGCAGCTTAGCAGGGCTAGCGGGAGCAGAGACCCAGTACTTC.